The 18 T cell receptor beta chains below all came from one sample that was sequenced in a study of OX40 agonist ivuxolimab in advanced cancers. Sequenced by immunoSEQ multiplex PCR; TCRdb stores in-frame clones only, minus some. The data contain about 100,000 clones, approximately 90% of them seen just once; the ten biggest clones take up approximately 0.16%. Sequencing was performed on CD4+ or CD8+ T cells sorted from blood, taken in a trial of the OX40 agonist ivuxolimab. The receptors stem from an adult with an advanced solid tumor such as melanoma, head and neck, liver or kidney cancer.

This clone was counted once. The rearrangement joins TRBV9 to TRBJ2-5; 9 bases map to TRBD2. V trimming: 2 bases; J trimming: 2 bases; junction bases outside the gene matches: 7. This CDR3 has 16 residues. The V gene's germline CDR1 is SGDLS and CDR2 YYNGEE. The CDR3: CASSVLAGVGQETQYF. The CDR3 nucleotides read TGTGCCAGCAGCGTCTTAGCGGGAGTGGGTCAAGAGACCCAGTACTTC.

V and J are TRBV27 and TRBJ2-7; D unresolved. The germline V gene encodes CDR1 MNHEY and CDR2 SMNVEV (reference sequence). Trimming took off 3 bases at V and 1 base at J, with 10 bases between the two ends. The length of the CDR3 is 14 residues. The CDR3 DNA reads TGTGCCAGCAGTTTTTGGCCCTCGTCCTACGAGCAGTACTTC. It specifies CASSFWPSSYEQYF.

The chain is built from TRBV7-3 and TRBJ1-2; D ambiguous. The CDR3 length is 15 residues. Trimming shortened V by 1 base and J by 2 bases, and 11 bases separated the two germline ends. CDR1 SGHTA and CDR2 FQGTGA come from the germline V gene. CDR3 amino acids: CASSLIYPSNYGYTF. CDR3 DNA: TGTGCCAGCAGCTTAATTTATCCCAGCAACTATGGCTACACCTTC.

The gene calls are TRBV7-8 and TRBJ1-1, with D perhaps TRBD1 (5 bases). Germline V gene sequence: CDR1 SGHVS, CDR2 FQNEAQ. V was trimmed by 5 bases and J by 8 bases, leaving 27 bases between them. The CDR3 loop spans 17 amino acids. The CDR3 nucleotides are TGTGCCAGCAGCCGTATACCTGGGACGTCGGGGGGGTCGGAAGCTTTCTTT. Amino acid sequence: CASSRIPGTSGGSEAFF.

The genes are TRBV5-1 and TRBJ2-2, with D perhaps TRBD1 or TRBD2 (6 bases each). Trimming removed 1 base at V and 4 bases at J, with 11 bases between. This CDR3 has 15 amino acids. Per germline, CDR1 SGHRS and CDR2 YFSETQ. Here the CDR3 DNA reads TGCGCCAGCAGCTTGTCGGGGGCGGGCACCGGGGAGCTGTTTTTT. Translating gives CASSLSGAGTGELFF.

The V gene is TRBV9, the J gene TRBJ2-2; TRBD2 matches 9 bases. V shed 2 bases and J 7 bases; nucleotides not matched to a gene: 6. This CDR3 spans 15 amino acids. Germline-derived CDR1 and CDR2 are SGDLS and YYNGEE. The CDR3 DNA sequence: TGTGCCAGCAGCGTGGCGGGAGGGCCAAGCGGGGAGCTGTTTTTT. The encoded protein is CASSVAGGPSGELFF.

The rearrangement joins TRBV28 to TRBJ2-6, with 7 bases matching TRBD2. The V gene's germline CDR1 is MDHEN and CDR2 SYDVKM. The CDR3 is 17 amino acids. The V and J ends lost 6 bases and 2 bases, in that order; junction bases with no gene match: 10. The CDR3 sequence is CASSPMGRGAGANVLTF. CDR3 nucleotides: TGTGCCAGCAGCCCAATGGGACGGGGGGCTGGGGCCAACGTCCTGACTTTC.

This chain joins TRBV27 and TRBJ1-4; 7 positions agree with TRBD1. With V trimmed by 3 bases and J by 5 bases, 6 bases remained unmatched. Germline V gene lookup returns CDR1 MNHEY and CDR2 SMNVEV (reference sequence). The length of the CDR3 is 15 residues. The CDR3, as DNA: TGTGCCAGCAGTTTCTTCGGCAGGGGGAATGAAAAACTGTTTTTT. It yields the protein CASSFFGRGNEKLFF.

The CDR3 region is CASKGQTSYGYTF. For the CDR3, the DNA is TGTGCCAGCAAGGGACAGACTTCCTATGGCTACACCTTC. The chain employs TRBV2 and TRBJ1-2; 7 bases line up with TRBD1. The CDR3 has 13 amino acids. V trimming: 7 bases; J trimming: 4 bases; junction bases outside the gene matches: 6. In germline, CDR1 is SNHLY, CDR2 FYNNEI.

The V call is TRBV7-2, the J call TRBJ2-6; 8 positions agree with TRBD1. V was pared by 0 bases and J by 0 bases, with 10 bases of the junction left unmatched. The length of the CDR3 is 20 residues. CDR1 is SGHTA, CDR2 FQGNSA, per germline. CDR3 in amino acids: CASSLATNDRGGSGANVLTF. CDR3 DNA sequence: TGTGCCAGCAGCTTAGCAACCAATGACAGGGGCGGCTCTGGGGCCAACGTCCTGACTTTC.

The genes are TRBV7-3 and TRBJ2-4; 9 positions agree with TRBD1. The J segment lost 8 bases and the V segment lost 4 bases, leaving 9 bases of the junction unmatched. The CDR3 is made up of 15 amino acids. Germline V gene sequence: CDR1 SGHTA, CDR2 FQGTGA. CDR3 bases: TGTGCCAGCAGCTCAAGCGGACAGGGGAGGGACATTCAGTACTTC. Encoded protein: CASSSSGQGRDIQYF.

The chain links TRBV6-6 to TRBJ2-7; 7 bases are a match to TRBD1. The CDR3 runs to 14 residues. The ends lost 2 bases at V and 1 base at J; junction bases unmatched: 2. Germline V gene data show CDR1 as MNHNY and CDR2 as SVGAGI (reference sequence). The chain's CDR3 is CASSYRGQSYEQYF. CDR3 bases: TGTGCCAGCAGTTACAGGGGACAGTCCTACGAGCAGTACTTC.

V usage is TRBV5-1 and J usage is TRBJ1-5; tentatively, D is TRBD1 (5 bases). Germline CDR1 is SGHRS and CDR2 is YFSETQ. With 4 bases removed from V and 4 bases from J, the gap between germline ends came to 18 bases. The CDR3 is made up of 16 amino acids. For the CDR3, the DNA is TGCGCCAGCAGCCCTACGATTACGGGGGGGAATCAGCCCCAGCATTTT. As protein: CASSPTITGGNQPQHF.

This rearrangement joins TRBV5-4 to TRBJ1-2; TRBD1 agrees at 11 bases. Germline V gene sequence: CDR1 SGHNT, CDR2 YYREEE (reference sequence). Trimming cost V 5 bases and J 8 bases; bases outside gene matches: 23. The CDR3 contains 19 residues. The CDR3 region is CASSLSLLSPSGQGGGYTF. CDR3 DNA: TGTGCCAGCAGTCTCTCCCTACTAAGTCCCTCGGGACAGGGGGGAGGCTACACCTTC.

This clone was recorded a few times. Here the CDR3 reads CASSIREGQPQHF. In DNA, the CDR3 is TGTGCCAGTAGTATCAGGGAGGGACAGCCCCAGCATTTT. The chain joins TRBV19 to TRBJ1-5, with D tentatively TRBD1 (5 bases). This CDR3 spans 13 amino acids. V lost 3 bases and J 7 bases, leaving 10 bases between the germline ends. CDR1 and CDR2 (germline): LNHDA, SQIVND (reference sequence). Looking up the rest from reference TRBV19 and TRBJ1-5 gives the full variable domain: DGGITQSPKYLFRKEGQNVTLSCEQNLNHDAMYWYRQDPGQGLRLIYYSQIVNDFQKGDIAEGYSVSREKKESFPLTVTSAQKNPTAFYLCASSIREGQPQHFGDGTRLSIL.

V usage is TRBV27 and J usage is TRBJ1-2, with D possibly being TRBD1 (5 bases). Deletions cut 0 bases from V and 0 bases from J, with 8 bases between. The CDR3 contains 15 residues. CDR1 is MNHEY, CDR2 SMNVEV, per germline (reference sequence). The CDR3 region is CASSLSGGTNYGYTF. In nucleotides, the CDR3 is TGTGCCAGCAGTTTATCTGGGGGAACTAACTATGGCTACACCTTC.

V gene TRBV29-1 combines with J gene TRBJ1-1, with 8 bases identical to TRBD1. Unmatched junction bases numbered 4, after V lost 7 bases and J lost 3 bases. Germline loops: CDR1 SQVTM, CDR2 ANQGSEA. The CDR3 extends over 12 amino acids. CDR3 nucleotides: TGCAGCGGGGGGGACAGGTACACTGAAGCTTTCTTT. Translating gives CSGGDRYTEAFF. The variable domain in full, with the rest retrieved from reference TRBV29-1 and TRBJ1-1, is SAVISQKPSRDICQRGTSLTIQCQVDSQVTMMFWYRQQPGQSLTLIATANQGSEATYESGFVIDKFPISRPNLTFSTLTVSNMSPEDSSIYLCSGGDRYTEAFFGQGTRLTVV.

This clone was counted a few times. The chain recombines TRBV27 with TRBJ2-1, with D unclear. Germline CDR1 and CDR2: MNHEY and SMNVEV (reference sequence). The V end was cut by 6 bases, the J end by 4 bases, with 16 bases between. This CDR3 is 15 amino acids long. The CDR3 loop is CASSPLRVGYNEQFF. CDR3 sequence (DNA): TGTGCCAGCAGCCCATTAAGGGTGGGTTACAATGAGCAGTTCTTC.